What follows is one TCR beta chain and its context. This sample was included in a study of shared clonotypes between healthy human individuals. Healthy HIV-negative adults with no recent acute infections or vaccinations were recruited as donors. V was pared by 2 bases and J by 0 bases, with 11 bases between. The CDR3 extends over 16 amino acids. Germline V gene sequence: CDR1 MNHEY, CDR2 SMNVEV (reference sequence). The authors distributed each subset's genomic DNA evenly over several immunoSEQ plates. In replicate PCRs of unsorted PBMC, approximately 0.3 ug DNA, about 30,000 T cell genomes, was used. Measured with immunoSEQ multiplex PCR; TCRdb has only the in-frame clones, and not every one. The sample lists about 520,000 clones, over 70% seen once, with about an eighth in the top ten.

The J gene is TRBJ2-1, the V gene TRBV27, with D perhaps matching TRBD1 (6 bases). The receptor was isolated from a woman aged 40 to 50 in good health. Some clones in this sample may be carry-over from other donors' samples. The specimen sequenced was PBMCs. CDR3 amino acids: CASSLGTPSSYNEQFF. CDR3 DNA sequence: TGTGCCAGCAGTTTAGGGACACCTAGCTCCTACAATGAGCAGTTCTTC.